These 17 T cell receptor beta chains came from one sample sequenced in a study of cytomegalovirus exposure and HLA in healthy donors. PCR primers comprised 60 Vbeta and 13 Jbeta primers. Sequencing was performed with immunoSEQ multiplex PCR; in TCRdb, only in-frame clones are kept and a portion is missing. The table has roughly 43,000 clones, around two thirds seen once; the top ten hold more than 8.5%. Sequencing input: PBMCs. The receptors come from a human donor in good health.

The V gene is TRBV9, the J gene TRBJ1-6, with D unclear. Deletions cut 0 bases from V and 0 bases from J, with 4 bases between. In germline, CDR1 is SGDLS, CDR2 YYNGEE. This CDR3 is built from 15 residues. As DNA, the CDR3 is TGTGCCAGCAGCGTAGGGAGCTCCTATAATTCACCCCTCCACTTT. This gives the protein CASSVGSSYNSPLHF.

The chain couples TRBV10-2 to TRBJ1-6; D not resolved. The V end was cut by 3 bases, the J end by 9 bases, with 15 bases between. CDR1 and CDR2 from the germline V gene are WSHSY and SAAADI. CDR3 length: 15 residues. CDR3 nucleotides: TGCGCCAGCAGTGAAAACCCACCCCTGGCTTCACCCCTCCACTTT. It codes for CASSENPPLASPLHF.

CDR3 sequence: CASSLLARDSPLHF. CDR3 in DNA: TGTGCCAGCAGCTTATTGGCCAGGGATTCACCCCTCCACTTT. The gene calls are TRBV7-2 and TRBJ1-6; D is perhaps TRBD1 (5 bases). The V end lost 2 bases, the J end lost 8 bases, and 10 bases lay between the germline ends. CDR1 is SGHTA and CDR2 is FQGNSA in the germline V gene. CDR3 length: 14 amino acids.

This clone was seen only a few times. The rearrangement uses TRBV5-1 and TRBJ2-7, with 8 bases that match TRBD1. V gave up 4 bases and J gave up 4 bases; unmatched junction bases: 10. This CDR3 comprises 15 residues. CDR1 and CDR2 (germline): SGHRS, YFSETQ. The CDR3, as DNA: TGCGCCAGCAGCCCGGCCGGGACAGGCCCATACGAGCAGTACTTC. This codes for CASSPAGTGPYEQYF.

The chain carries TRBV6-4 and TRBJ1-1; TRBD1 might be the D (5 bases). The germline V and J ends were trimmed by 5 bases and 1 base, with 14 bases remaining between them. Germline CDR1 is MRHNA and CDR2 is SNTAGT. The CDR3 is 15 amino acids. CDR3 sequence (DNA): TGTGCCAGCAGTCTTCGGAAGACAGAGAACACTGAAGCTTTCTTT. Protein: CASSLRKTENTEAFF.

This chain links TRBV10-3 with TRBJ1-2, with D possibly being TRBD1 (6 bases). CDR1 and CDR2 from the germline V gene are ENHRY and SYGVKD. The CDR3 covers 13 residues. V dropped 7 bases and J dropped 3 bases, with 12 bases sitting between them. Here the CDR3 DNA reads TGTGCCATCACCCCAGGGGCGGACTATGGCTACACCTTC. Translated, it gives CAITPGADYGYTF.

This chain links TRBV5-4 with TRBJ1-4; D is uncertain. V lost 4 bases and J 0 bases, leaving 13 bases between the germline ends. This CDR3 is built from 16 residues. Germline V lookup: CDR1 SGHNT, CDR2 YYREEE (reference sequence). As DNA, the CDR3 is TGTGCCAGCAGCGCTTACCCGAGCTCAACTAATGAAAAACTGTTTTTT. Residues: CASSAYPSSTNEKLFF.

CDR3 nucleotide sequence: TGTGCCAGCAGCTTCTCAGGTGGGAATCAGCCCCAGCATTTT. Amino acid sequence: CASSFSGGNQPQHF. The chain has TRBV7-2 and TRBJ1-5; D gene ambiguous. Germline CDR1 SGHTA, CDR2 FQGNSA. Between the trimmed V and J ends, which lost 3 bases and 4 bases, there was a span of 10 bases. The CDR3 is made up of 14 amino acids.

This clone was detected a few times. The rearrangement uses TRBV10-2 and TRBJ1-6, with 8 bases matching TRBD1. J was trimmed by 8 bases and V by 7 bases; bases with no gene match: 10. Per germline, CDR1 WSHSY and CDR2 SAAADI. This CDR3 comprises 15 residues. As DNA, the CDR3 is TGCGCCAGCACGACGGACAGGGCACCCTATTCACCCCTCCACTTT. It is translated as CASTTDRAPYSPLHF.

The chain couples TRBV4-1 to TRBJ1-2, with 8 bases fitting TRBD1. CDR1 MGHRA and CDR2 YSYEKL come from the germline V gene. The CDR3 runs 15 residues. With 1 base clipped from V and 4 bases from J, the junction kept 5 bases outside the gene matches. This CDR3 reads CASSQGAGGAYGYTF. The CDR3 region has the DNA TGCGCCAGCAGCCAAGGGGCAGGGGGCGCCTATGGCTACACCTTC.

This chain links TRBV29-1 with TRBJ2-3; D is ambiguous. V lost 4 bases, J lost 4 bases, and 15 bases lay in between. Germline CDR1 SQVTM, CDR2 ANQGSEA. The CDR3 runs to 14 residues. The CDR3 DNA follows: TGCAGCGTTGGGGTGAGGAGTCAGTCAGATACGCAGTATTTT. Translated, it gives CSVGVRSQSDTQYF.

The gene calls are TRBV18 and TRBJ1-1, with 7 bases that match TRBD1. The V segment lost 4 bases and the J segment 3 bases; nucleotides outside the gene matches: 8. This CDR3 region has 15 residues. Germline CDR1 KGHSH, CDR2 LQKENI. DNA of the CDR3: TGTGCCAGCTCACGACTAGGGACAGCTGACACTGAAGCTTTCTTT. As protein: CASSRLGTADTEAFF.

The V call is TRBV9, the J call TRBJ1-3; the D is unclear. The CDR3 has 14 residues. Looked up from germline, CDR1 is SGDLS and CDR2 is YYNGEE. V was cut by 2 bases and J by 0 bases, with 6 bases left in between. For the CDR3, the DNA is TGTGCCAGCAGCGTGGGCACCTCTGGAAACACCATATATTTT. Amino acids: CASSVGTSGNTIYF.

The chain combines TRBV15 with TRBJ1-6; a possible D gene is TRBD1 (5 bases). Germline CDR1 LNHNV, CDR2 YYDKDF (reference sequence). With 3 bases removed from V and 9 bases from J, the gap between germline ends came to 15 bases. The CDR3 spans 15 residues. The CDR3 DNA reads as TGTGCCACCAGCAGTCCCCGGCAGGGTCGTTCACCCCTCCACTTT. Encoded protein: CATSSPRQGRSPLHF.

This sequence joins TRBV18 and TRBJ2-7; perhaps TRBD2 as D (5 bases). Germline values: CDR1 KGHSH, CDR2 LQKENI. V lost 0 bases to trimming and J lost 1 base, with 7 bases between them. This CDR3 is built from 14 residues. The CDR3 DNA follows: TGTGCCAGCTCACCACCGCCGGGATCCTACGAGCAGTACTTC. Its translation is CASSPPPGSYEQYF.

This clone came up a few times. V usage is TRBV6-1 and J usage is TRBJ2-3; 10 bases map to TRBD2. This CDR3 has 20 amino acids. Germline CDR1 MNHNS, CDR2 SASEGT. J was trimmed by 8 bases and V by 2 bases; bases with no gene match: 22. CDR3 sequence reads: CASSEKVFSSGGGWYGTQYF. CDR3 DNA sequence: TGTGCCAGCAGTGAAAAAGTGTTCTCTAGCGGGGGTGGGTGGTATGGTACGCAGTATTTT.

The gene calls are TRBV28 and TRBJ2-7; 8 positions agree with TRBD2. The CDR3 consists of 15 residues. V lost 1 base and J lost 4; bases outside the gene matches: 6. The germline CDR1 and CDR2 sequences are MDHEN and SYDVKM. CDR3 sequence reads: CASSLYGGGSYEQYF. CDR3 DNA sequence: TGTGCCAGCAGTTTATACGGCGGGGGGTCGTACGAGCAGTACTTC.